This T cell receptor beta chain was found in a study of blood T cell repertoires in COVID-19. Study information: The United States, Italy and Spain provided the acute and convalescent COVID-19 samples. Sources were T cells, B-cell-depleted T cells, or PBMCs; the material itself was cDNA or gDNA.

The CDR3 runs to 14 residues. Trimming shortened V by 5 bases and J by 7 bases, and 18 bases separated the two germline ends. Germline V lookup: CDR1 SGHRS, CDR2 YFSETQ. Here immunoSEQ multiplex PCR was the method, and the copy in TCRdb shows in-frame clones only, minus some. The repertoire has some 380,000 clones, around 87% of them found once; the top ten carry 1% to 1.5%. Assignment of participants to cohorts was predicated upon participant-reported clinical history. Donors in Cohort 3 counted as recovered after two negative PCRs, clearance, or symptom resolution. This TCR derives from a man aged 25 to 40 who had recovered from COVID-19. Sequenced material: PBMCs or T cells enriched from blood (not recorded which). The chain has TRBV5-1 and TRBJ1-2, with a weak D call TRBD1 (6 bases). Here the CDR3 reads CASRPNTGKGGYTF. For the CDR3, the DNA is TGCGCCAGCAGGCCGAATACAGGGAAAGGTGGCTACACCTTC.